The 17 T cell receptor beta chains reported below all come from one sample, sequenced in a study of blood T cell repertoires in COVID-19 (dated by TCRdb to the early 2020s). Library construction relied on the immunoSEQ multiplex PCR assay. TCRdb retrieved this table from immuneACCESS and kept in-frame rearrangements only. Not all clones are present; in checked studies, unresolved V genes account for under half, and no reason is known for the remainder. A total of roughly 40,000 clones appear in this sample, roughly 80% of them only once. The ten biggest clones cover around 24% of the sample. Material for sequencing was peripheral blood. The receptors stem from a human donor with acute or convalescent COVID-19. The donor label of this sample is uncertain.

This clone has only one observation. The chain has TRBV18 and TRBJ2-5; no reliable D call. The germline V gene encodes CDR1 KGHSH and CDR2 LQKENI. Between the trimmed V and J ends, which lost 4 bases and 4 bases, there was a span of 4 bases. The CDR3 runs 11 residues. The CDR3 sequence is CASSRGETQYF. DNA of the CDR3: TGTGCCAGCTCACGAGGAGAGACCCAGTACTTC.

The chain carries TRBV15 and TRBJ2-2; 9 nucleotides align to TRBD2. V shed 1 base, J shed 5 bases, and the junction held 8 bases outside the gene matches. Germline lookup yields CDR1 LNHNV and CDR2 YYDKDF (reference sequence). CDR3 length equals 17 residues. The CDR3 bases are TGTGCCACCAGCAGAGCCTCCCTAGCGGGGTCGACCGGGGAGCTGTTTTTT. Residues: CATSRASLAGSTGELFF.

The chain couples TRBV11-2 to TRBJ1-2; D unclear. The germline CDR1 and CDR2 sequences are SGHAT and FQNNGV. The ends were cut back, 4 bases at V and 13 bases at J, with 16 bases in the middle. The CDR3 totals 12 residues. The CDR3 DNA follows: TGTGCCAGCAGCTCTCCGGGGAGTAGGATCACCTTC. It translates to CASSSPGSRITF.

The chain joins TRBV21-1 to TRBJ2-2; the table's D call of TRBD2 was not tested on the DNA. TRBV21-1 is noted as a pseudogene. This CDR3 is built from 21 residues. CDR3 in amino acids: CASSKGNGGLAGEPNTGELFF. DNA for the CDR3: TGTGCCAGCAGCAAAGGGAATGGAGGACTAGCGGGAGAACCGAACACCGGGGAGCTGTTTTTT.

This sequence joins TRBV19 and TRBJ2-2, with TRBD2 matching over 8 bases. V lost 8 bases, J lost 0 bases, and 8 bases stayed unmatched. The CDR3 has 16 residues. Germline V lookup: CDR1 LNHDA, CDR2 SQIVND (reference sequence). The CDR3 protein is CASFGTGGSNTGELFF. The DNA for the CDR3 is TGTGCCAGTTTCGGGACGGGGGGGTCGAACACCGGGGAGCTGTTTTTT.

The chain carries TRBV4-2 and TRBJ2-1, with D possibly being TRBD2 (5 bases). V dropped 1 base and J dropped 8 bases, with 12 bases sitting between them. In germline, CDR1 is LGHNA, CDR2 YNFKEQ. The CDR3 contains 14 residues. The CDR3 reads CASSQGGVGDEQFF. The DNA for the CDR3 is TGTGCCAGCAGCCAAGGAGGCGTCGGGGATGAGCAGTTCTTC.

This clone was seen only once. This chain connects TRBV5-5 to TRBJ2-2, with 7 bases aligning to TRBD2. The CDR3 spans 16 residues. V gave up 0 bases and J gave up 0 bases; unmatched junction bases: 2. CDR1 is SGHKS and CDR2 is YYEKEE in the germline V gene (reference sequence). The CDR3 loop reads CASSLAGRPNTGELFF. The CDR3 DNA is TGTGCCAGCAGCTTGGCCGGGAGGCCGAACACCGGGGAGCTGTTTTTT.

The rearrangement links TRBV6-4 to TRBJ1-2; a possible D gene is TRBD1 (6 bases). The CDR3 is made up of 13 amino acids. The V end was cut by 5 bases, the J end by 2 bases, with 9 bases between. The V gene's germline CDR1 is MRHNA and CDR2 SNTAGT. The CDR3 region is CASSHGQNYGYTF. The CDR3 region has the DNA TGTGCCAGCAGTCACGGACAGAACTATGGCTACACCTTC.

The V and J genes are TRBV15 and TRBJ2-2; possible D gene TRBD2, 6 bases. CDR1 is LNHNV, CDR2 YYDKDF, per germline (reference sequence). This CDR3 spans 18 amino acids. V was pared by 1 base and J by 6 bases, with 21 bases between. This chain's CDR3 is CATSRVGTGRSSAGELFF. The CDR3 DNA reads TGTGCCACCAGCAGAGTGGGCACGGGGAGGTCTTCGGCCGGGGAGCTGTTTTTT.

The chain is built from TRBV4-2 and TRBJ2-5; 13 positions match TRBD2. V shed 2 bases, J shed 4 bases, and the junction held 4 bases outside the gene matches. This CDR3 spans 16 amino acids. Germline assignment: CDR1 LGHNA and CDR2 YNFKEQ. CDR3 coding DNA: TGTGCCAGCAGCCAACGACTAGCGGGAGGTCTAGAGACCCAGTACTTC. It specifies CASSQRLAGGLETQYF.

The CDR3 DNA sequence: TGTGCCAGCTCACCAAGGGACAGCTACGAGCAGTACTTC. Its protein is CASSPRDSYEQYF. The chain employs TRBV18 and TRBJ2-7; 7 nucleotides match TRBD1. The germline V gene encodes CDR1 KGHSH and CDR2 LQKENI. The junction had 1 base not matched to a gene; V was cut back by 2 bases and J by 3 bases. The CDR3 contains 13 residues.

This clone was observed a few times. The CDR3 sequence: CASSFGGRGDSGNTIYF. DNA of the CDR3: TGCGCCAGCAGCTTCGGGGGCAGGGGGGACTCTGGAAACACCATATATTTT. This chain joins TRBV5-1 and TRBJ1-3; 7 nucleotides agree with TRBD1. Germline lookup yields CDR1 SGHRS and CDR2 YFSETQ. The CDR3 is 17 amino acids. The V and J ends lost 2 bases and 0 bases, in that order; junction bases with no gene match: 8.

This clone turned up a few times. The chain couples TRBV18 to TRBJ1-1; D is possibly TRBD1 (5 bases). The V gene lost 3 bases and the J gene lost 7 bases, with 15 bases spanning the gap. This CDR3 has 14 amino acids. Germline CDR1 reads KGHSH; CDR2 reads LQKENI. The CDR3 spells CASSPLGVGGEAFF. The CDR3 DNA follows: TGTGCCAGCTCACCTTTAGGGGTCGGGGGTGAAGCTTTCTTT.

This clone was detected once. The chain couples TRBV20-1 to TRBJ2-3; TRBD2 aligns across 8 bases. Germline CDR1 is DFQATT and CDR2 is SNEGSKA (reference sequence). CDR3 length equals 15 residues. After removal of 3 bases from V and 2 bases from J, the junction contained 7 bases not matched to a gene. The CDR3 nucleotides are TGCAGTGCTAGTATGGCGGGGGGAAACACAGATACGCAGTATTTT. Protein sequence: CSASMAGGNTDTQYF.

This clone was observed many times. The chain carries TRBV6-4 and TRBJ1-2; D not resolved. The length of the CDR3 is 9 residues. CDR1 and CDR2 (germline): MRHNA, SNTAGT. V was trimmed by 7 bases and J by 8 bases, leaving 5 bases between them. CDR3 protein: CASTSGYTF. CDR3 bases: TGTGCCAGCACTTCCGGCTACACCTTC.

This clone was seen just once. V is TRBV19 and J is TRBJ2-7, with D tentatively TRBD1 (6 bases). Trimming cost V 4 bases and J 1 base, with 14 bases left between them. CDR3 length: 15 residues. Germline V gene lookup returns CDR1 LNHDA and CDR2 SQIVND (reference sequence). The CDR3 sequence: CASSKTGPRSYEQYF. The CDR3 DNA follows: TGTGCCAGTAGTAAGACAGGCCCTCGGTCCTACGAGCAGTACTTC. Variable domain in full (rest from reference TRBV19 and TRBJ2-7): DGGITQSPKYLFRKEGQNVTLSCEQNLNHDAMYWYRQDPGQGLRLIYYSQIVNDFQKGDIAEGYSVSREKKESFPLTVTSAQKNPTAFYLCASSKTGPRSYEQYFGPGTRLTVT.

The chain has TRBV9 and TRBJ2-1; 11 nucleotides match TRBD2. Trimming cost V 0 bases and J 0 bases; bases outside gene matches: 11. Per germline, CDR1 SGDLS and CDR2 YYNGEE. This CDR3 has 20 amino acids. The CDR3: CASSVAGLAGGLSSYNEQFF. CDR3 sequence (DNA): TGTGCCAGCAGCGTAGCTGGTCTAGCGGGGGGTCTTAGCTCCTACAATGAGCAGTTCTTC. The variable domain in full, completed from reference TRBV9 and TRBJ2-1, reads DSGVTQTPKHLITATGQRVTLRCSPRSGDLSVYWYQQSLDQGLQFLIQYYNGEERAKGNILERFSAQQFPDLHSELNLSSLELGDSALYFCASSVAGLAGGLSSYNEQFFGPGTRLTVL.